These T cell receptor beta chains were read from a single sample in a study of blood T cells in healthy people across ages. A single record per CDR3 protein comes from TCRdb applying MiXCR to the 5' RACE reads. The sample carries fewer than 2,000,000 distinct CDR3 sequences, about 35% recorded once. The sequencing sample was made of blood. The receptors derive from a woman in her twenties or thirties in good health. CDR3s include the opening cysteine and the closing phenylalanine or tryptophan. D genes are given only for firm matches. The listing skips clone size in some rows; elsewhere it reads once, few, many or a size class.

DNA: TGCAGTGCTAGGAGTCAGTCCCTACAGGCCTACGAGCAGTACTTC
CDR3: CSARSQSLQAYEQYF
J: TRBJ2-7
length: 15
V: TRBV20-1
D: NA
size: NA

DNA: TGTGCCAGCAGTTTACGGCGGGGTGGACAGCTCCAGCATTTT
CDR3: CASSLRRGGQLQHF
J: TRBJ1-5
length: 14
V: TRBV27
D: NA
size: NA

DNA: TGTGCCAGCAGCTCCGGACAGGGGGATACGCAGTATTTT
CDR3: CASSSGQGDTQYF
J: TRBJ2-3
length: 13
V: TRBV11-2
D: TRBD1
size: many

DNA: TGTGCCAGCAGTTACTCTTTCGAATCAGGGGAGCTGTTTTTT
CDR3: CASSYSFESGELFF
J: TRBJ2-2
length: 14
V: TRBV6-5
D: NA
size: NA

DNA: TGTGCCAGCAGTGTCCTTTGGGGGGCCGGGGAGACCCAGTACTTC
CDR3: CASSVLWGAGETQYF
J: TRBJ2-5
length: 15
V: TRBV6-6
D: NA
size: NA

DNA: TGTGCCAGCAGCCAAGTCTCGTTCTACGAGCAGTACTTC
CDR3: CASSQVSFYEQYF
J: TRBJ2-7
length: 13
V: TRBV3-1
D: NA
size: NA

DNA: TGTGCCAGCAGCGCCCGTGGACAGGGTGATTCACCCCTCCACTTT
CDR3: CASSARGQGDSPLHF
J: TRBJ1-6
length: 15
V: TRBV9
D: TRBD1
size: once

DNA: TGTACCAGCAGCATTTCCCCTAGGCTTCTTAGAATGGAGACCCAGTACTTC
CDR3: CTSSISPRLLRMETQYF
J: TRBJ2-5
length: 17
V: TRBV7-6
D: NA
size: NA

DNA: TGCAGTGCCCCTGGGCTAGCGGGAGGATTGTACGAGCAGTACTTC
CDR3: CSAPGLAGGLYEQYF
J: TRBJ2-7
length: 15
V: TRBV20-1
D: TRBD2
size: few

DNA: TGTGCCAGCAGACAGCGGGAGTCCCAGTACTTC
CDR3: CASRQRESQYF
J: TRBJ2-5
length: 11
V: TRBV4-2
D: TRBD2
size: many

DNA: TGTGCCAGCAGGGAGACAGGCCGGAGCACTGAAGCTTTCTTT
CDR3: CASRETGRSTEAFF
J: TRBJ1-1
length: 14
V: TRBV12-3/TRBV12-4
D: NA
size: NA

DNA: TGCGCCAGCAGCTTGGATGGTGGGGGGCGAGGAGCCTGCGAGCAGTACTTC
CDR3: CASSLDGGGRGACEQYF
J: TRBJ2-7
length: 17
V: TRBV5-1
D: NA
size: once

DNA: TGTGCCAGCAAGATGGCCGGTAACACTGAAGCTTTCTTT
CDR3: CASKMAGNTEAFF
J: TRBJ1-1
length: 13
V: TRBV27
D: NA
size: NA

DNA: TGTGCCAGCAGGCATACAGGGTACGGGGCCAACGTCCTGACTTTC
CDR3: CASRHTGYGANVLTF
J: TRBJ2-6
length: 15
V: TRBV6-1
D: NA
size: NA

DNA: TGCAGTGCTGCACCGGGACAGGGGGCAGATACGCAGTATTTT
CDR3: CSAAPGQGADTQYF
J: TRBJ2-3
length: 14
V: TRBV20-1
D: TRBD1
size: NA

DNA: TGCAGCGTAACAGAGGACAGGGGCACCTACAATGAGCAGTTCTTC
CDR3: CSVTEDRGTYNEQFF
J: TRBJ2-1
length: 15
V: TRBV29-1
D: TRBD1
size: NA

DNA: TGTGCCAGCTCACCTACCACAGGGATCGGTTCACCCCTCCACTTT
CDR3: CASSPTTGIGSPLHF
J: TRBJ1-6
length: 15
V: TRBV18
D: NA
size: NA

DNA: TGCGCCAGCAGCTTCACCCGAGCGGGCACCGGGGAGCTGTTTTTT
CDR3: CASSFTRAGTGELFF
J: TRBJ2-2
length: 15
V: TRBV4-1
D: NA
size: NA

DNA: TGTGCCATCAGTAGAGAGCGGGGACAGGGCGAAGAGACCCAGTACTTC
CDR3: CAISRERGQGEETQYF
J: TRBJ2-5
length: 16
V: TRBV10-3
D: TRBD1
size: NA

DNA: TGTGCCAGCAGCTCGCTTAAGGGACCGGGGTGGGAGACCCAGTACTTC
CDR3: CASSSLKGPGWETQYF
J: TRBJ2-5
length: 16
V: TRBV7-9
D: NA
size: NA

DNA: TGTGCTAGTGGCGATAGCGGGAGGGGGAATGAGCAGTTCTTC
CDR3: CASGDSGRGNEQFF
J: TRBJ2-1
length: 14
V: TRBV12-5
D: TRBD2
size: NA

DNA: TGCGCCAGCAGCCAAGTCGAGTGGAATGAGCAGTTCTTC
CDR3: CASSQVEWNEQFF
J: TRBJ2-1
length: 13
V: TRBV4-1
D: NA
size: NA

DNA: TGTGCCTCCCAGGGGATTTCCTACGAGCAGTACTTC
CDR3: CASQGISYEQYF
J: TRBJ2-7
length: 12
V: TRBV30
D: NA
size: NA

DNA: TGTGCCAGCAGTCCCCGACAGGGGGCGGCTGAGCAGTACTTC
CDR3: CASSPRQGAAEQYF
J: TRBJ2-7
length: 14
V: TRBV27
D: TRBD1
size: NA

DNA: TGTGCCATCACAATACGGGGAATTGGCTATGGCTACACCTTC
CDR3: CAITIRGIGYGYTF
J: TRBJ1-2
length: 14
V: TRBV12-3/TRBV12-4
D: NA
size: NA

DNA: TGCAGTCCAGGGACCCAGTACTTC
CDR3: CSPGTQYF
J: TRBJ2-5
length: 8
V: TRBV20-1
D: NA
size: NA

DNA: TGCAGTGCTAGAGATAATGGAAGCGGGCGGAGCTCCTACGAGCAGTACTTC
CDR3: CSARDNGSGRSSYEQYF
J: TRBJ2-7
length: 17
V: TRBV20-1
D: NA
size: few

DNA: TGCAGTGCTAGGGGCACTGGGTTGGGCGAGGACGAGCAGTACTTC
CDR3: CSARGTGLGEDEQYF
J: TRBJ2-7
length: 15
V: TRBV20-1
D: NA
size: NA

DNA: TGTGCCAGCAGCGCTAGCGGGGGGGCCCAGTACTTC
CDR3: CASSASGGAQYF
J: TRBJ2-5
length: 12
V: TRBV9
D: TRBD2
size: NA

DNA: TGTGCCAGCACCAGGGGGCGGGGGCCTAGAAATGAGCAGTTCTTC
CDR3: CASTRGRGPRNEQFF
J: TRBJ2-1
length: 15
V: TRBV3-1
D: NA
size: NA

DNA: TGTGCCAGCAGTGTCTGGACAGATTTAAGCACCGGGGAGCTGTTTTTT
CDR3: CASSVWTDLSTGELFF
J: TRBJ2-2
length: 16
V: TRBV25-1
D: NA
size: NA

DNA: TGTGCCAGCAGCTTATGGGTTTGGGACAGGGGTGAGGGCACTGAAGCTTTCTTT
CDR3: CASSLWVWDRGEGTEAFF
J: TRBJ1-1
length: 18
V: TRBV7-6
D: TRBD1
size: NA

DNA: TGTGCCAGCAGTTTTATATGGACTAGCGGGAACACCTACGAGCAGTACTTC
CDR3: CASSFIWTSGNTYEQYF
J: TRBJ2-7
length: 17
V: TRBV27
D: TRBD2
size: NA

DNA: TGTGCCAGCAGCGTAGGACAGGCCATCAAGAACACTGAAGCTTTCTTT
CDR3: CASSVGQAIKNTEAFF
J: TRBJ1-1
length: 16
V: TRBV12-3/TRBV12-4
D: TRBD1
size: NA

DNA: TGCGCCAGCAGCGAGGGACCGTTCCACGAGCAGTACTTC
CDR3: CASSEGPFHEQYF
J: TRBJ2-7
length: 13
V: TRBV5-1
D: NA
size: NA

DNA: TGTGCCAGCAGCCAAGTCCCCCGGTCCGGAGATACGCAGTATTTT
CDR3: CASSQVPRSGDTQYF
J: TRBJ2-3
length: 15
V: TRBV3-1
D: NA
size: NA

DNA: TGCAGTGCTAGGGGACAGACCTATGGCTACACCTTC
CDR3: CSARGQTYGYTF
J: TRBJ1-2
length: 12
V: TRBV20-1
D: TRBD1
size: many

DNA: TGCAGTGCCCGAGAAAGGGACAGATATAATCAGCCCCAGCATTTT
CDR3: CSARERDRYNQPQHF
J: TRBJ1-5
length: 15
V: TRBV20-1
D: TRBD1
size: few

DNA: TGTGCCAGCAGCCAAGCGGGCACCGGACTCTACGAGCAGTACTTC
CDR3: CASSQAGTGLYEQYF
J: TRBJ2-7
length: 15
V: TRBV3-1
D: NA
size: NA

DNA: TGTGCCAGCAGCTTAGGGCAAAACCAAGAGACCCAGTACTTC
CDR3: CASSLGQNQETQYF
J: TRBJ2-5
length: 14
V: TRBV5-1
D: NA
size: many

DNA: TGTGCCAGCAGCTACGCGGGGGACCTTTACGTGAACACTGAAGCTTTCTTT
CDR3: CASSYAGDLYVNTEAFF
J: TRBJ1-1
length: 17
V: TRBV13
D: NA
size: NA

DNA: TGTGCCACCAGCAGGGCCGGACAGGGGCATCAGCCCCAGCATTTT
CDR3: CATSRAGQGHQPQHF
J: TRBJ1-5
length: 15
V: TRBV15
D: TRBD1
size: NA

DNA: TGTGCCAGCAGCCCTTCCTCTTGGGGGGGGGGTTCCTACAATGAGCAGTTCTTC
CDR3: CASSPSSWGGGSYNEQFF
J: TRBJ2-1
length: 18
V: TRBV7-2
D: TRBD2
size: NA

DNA: TGTGCCGGCGGCTTAGAAGTTGGGGTGGGAGATACGCAGTATTTT
CDR3: CAGGLEVGVGDTQYF
J: TRBJ2-3
length: 15
V: TRBV7-6
D: NA
size: NA

DNA: TGTGCCAGCAGAGCGGGGGGTCTAACCTACGAGCAGTACTTC
CDR3: CASRAGGLTYEQYF
J: TRBJ2-7
length: 14
V: TRBV12-3/TRBV12-4
D: TRBD2
size: NA

DNA: TGTGCCAGCAGCTTAGAAGTAAGAGGAACCGCGGATGAAAAACTGTTTTTT
CDR3: CASSLEVRGTADEKLFF
J: TRBJ1-4
length: 17
V: TRBV7-8
D: NA
size: NA

DNA: TGTGCCAGCAGTTTATACAGGTATAGCAATCAGCCCCAGCATTTT
CDR3: CASSLYRYSNQPQHF
J: TRBJ1-5
length: 15
V: TRBV27
D: NA
size: NA

DNA: TGTGCCAGCAGCTTAGGTCCCCCAGGCCGGGACCTCTACGAGCAGTACTTC
CDR3: CASSLGPPGRDLYEQYF
J: TRBJ2-7
length: 17
V: TRBV7-6
D: NA
size: NA

DNA: TGTGCCAGCAGCCCGGGGACTAGCGGTTACTCCTACAATGAGCAGTTCTTC
CDR3: CASSPGTSGYSYNEQFF
J: TRBJ2-1
length: 17
V: TRBV3-1
D: TRBD2
size: NA

DNA: TGTGCCAGCAGCTTAGGGTTTGAGGCTTCGCAAGAGACCCGGTACTTC
CDR3: CASSLGFEASQETRYF
J: TRBJ2-5
length: 16
V: TRBV7-9
D: NA
size: NA

DNA: TGTGCCAGCAGTTACAGGGGAAGCGACTATGGCTACACCTTC
CDR3: CASSYRGSDYGYTF
J: TRBJ1-2
length: 14
V: TRBV6-2/TRBV6-3
D: NA
size: NA

DNA: TGCAGTGCTAGGAGCTACCACCAAGAGACCCAGTACTTC
CDR3: CSARSYHQETQYF
J: TRBJ2-5
length: 13
V: TRBV20-1
D: NA
size: few

DNA: TGTGCCAGCAGCCAAGATAGTATCTTGGGGTACGAGCAGTACTTC
CDR3: CASSQDSILGYEQYF
J: TRBJ2-7
length: 15
V: TRBV3-1
D: NA
size: NA

DNA: TGCGCCAGCAGCCTGGGGGACGCCTGGCAGTACTTC
CDR3: CASSLGDAWQYF
J: TRBJ2-4
length: 12
V: TRBV5-1
D: NA
size: NA

DNA: TGCAGTGCTAGACGTGGACATCAGAACACTGAAGCTTTCTTT
CDR3: CSARRGHQNTEAFF
J: TRBJ1-1
length: 14
V: TRBV20-1
D: NA
size: few

DNA: TGTGCCAGCAGTGAATCCGGGATCCATGCTGAGCAGTACTTC
CDR3: CASSESGIHAEQYF
J: TRBJ2-7
length: 14
V: TRBV25-1
D: NA
size: NA

DNA: TGTGCCAGCAGTCGGGGAATCTATAGCGGCAGCTCCTACGAGCAGTACTTC
CDR3: CASSRGIYSGSSYEQYF
J: TRBJ2-7
length: 17
V: TRBV12-3/TRBV12-4
D: NA
size: few

DNA: TGCGCCAGCAGAGGCACAGGGGGAAGGACTGAAGCTTTCTTT
CDR3: CASRGTGGRTEAFF
J: TRBJ1-1
length: 14
V: TRBV5-1
D: TRBD1
size: few

DNA: TGTGCCAGCAGCTTAGGCAGGGGGAAATATGAGCAGTTCTTC
CDR3: CASSLGRGKYEQFF
J: TRBJ2-1
length: 14
V: TRBV7-2
D: TRBD1
size: NA

DNA: TGTGCCAGCAGCTTGACTATGGGAGAAGCTTTCTTT
CDR3: CASSLTMGEAFF
J: TRBJ1-1
length: 12
V: TRBV11-3
D: NA
size: NA